The entry below gives a single T cell receptor (beta chain) sequence along with its context. The libraries were made with immunoSEQ v3.0 at survey level. Assay used: immunoSEQ multiplex PCR; TCRdb lists only in-frame clones, some missing. The sample carries 19,000 or so clones, more than 65% recorded once. This specimen comes from a study of long-term antiretroviral therapy in people with HIV. There are 14 residues in the CDR3. CDR1 is SNHLY, CDR2 FYNNEI, per germline. Trimming left V 2 bases short and J 5 bases short, with 12 bases between. The clonotype was recovered from a man aged 30 to 45 with HIV. The material sequenced was unsorted PBMCs, taken at the start of antiretroviral therapy. The chain is built from TRBV2 and TRBJ2-5; D possibly corresponds to TRBD1 (5 bases). CDR3 sequence: CASSEQGPAETQYF. The CDR3 DNA is TGTGCCAGCAGTGAACAGGGTCCCGCGGAGACCCAGTACTTC.